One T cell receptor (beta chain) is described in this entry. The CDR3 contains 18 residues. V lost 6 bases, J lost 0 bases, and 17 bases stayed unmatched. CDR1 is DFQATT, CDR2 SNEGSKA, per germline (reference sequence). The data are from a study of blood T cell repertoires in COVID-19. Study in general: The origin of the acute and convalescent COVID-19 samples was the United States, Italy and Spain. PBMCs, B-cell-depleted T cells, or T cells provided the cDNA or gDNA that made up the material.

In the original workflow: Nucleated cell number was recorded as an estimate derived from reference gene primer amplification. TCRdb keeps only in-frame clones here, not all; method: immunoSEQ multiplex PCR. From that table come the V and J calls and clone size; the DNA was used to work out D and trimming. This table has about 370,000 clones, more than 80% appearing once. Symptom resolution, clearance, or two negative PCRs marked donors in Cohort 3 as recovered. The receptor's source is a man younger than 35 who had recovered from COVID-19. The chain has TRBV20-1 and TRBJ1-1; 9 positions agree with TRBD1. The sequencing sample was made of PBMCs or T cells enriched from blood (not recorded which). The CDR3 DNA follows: TGCAGTGCAAGTAACTTACAGGGGGCCGAATTAGTGAACACTGAAGCTTTCTTT. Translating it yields CSASNLQGAELVNTEAFF.